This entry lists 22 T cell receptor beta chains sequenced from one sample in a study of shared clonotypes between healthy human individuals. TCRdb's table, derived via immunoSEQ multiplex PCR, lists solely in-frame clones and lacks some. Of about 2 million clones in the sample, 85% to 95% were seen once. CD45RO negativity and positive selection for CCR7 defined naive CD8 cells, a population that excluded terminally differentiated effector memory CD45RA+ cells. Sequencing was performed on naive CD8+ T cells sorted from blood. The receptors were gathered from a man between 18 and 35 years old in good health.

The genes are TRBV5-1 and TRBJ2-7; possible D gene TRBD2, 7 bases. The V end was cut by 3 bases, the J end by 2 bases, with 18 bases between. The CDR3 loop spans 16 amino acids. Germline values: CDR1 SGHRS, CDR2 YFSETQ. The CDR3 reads CASSSTRAGAAYEQYF. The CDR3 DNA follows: TGCGCCAGCAGCTCAACAAGGGCGGGGGCTGCCTACGAGCAGTACTTC.

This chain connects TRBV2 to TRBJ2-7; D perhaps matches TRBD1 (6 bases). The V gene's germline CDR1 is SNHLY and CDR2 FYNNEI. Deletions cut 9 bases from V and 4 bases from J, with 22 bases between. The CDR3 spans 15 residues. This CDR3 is CARRYLVQGSYEQYF. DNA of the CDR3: TGTGCCAGGAGATATTTGGTACAGGGTTCGTACGAGCAGTACTTC.

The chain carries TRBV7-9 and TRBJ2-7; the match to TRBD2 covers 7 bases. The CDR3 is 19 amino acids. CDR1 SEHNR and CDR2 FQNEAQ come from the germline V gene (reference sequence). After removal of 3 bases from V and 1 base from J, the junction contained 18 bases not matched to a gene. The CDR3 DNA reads TGTGCCAGCAGCTTCCCCAGCTCTAGCGGAATCGGGAATTCCTACGAGCAGTACTTC. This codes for CASSFPSSSGIGNSYEQYF.

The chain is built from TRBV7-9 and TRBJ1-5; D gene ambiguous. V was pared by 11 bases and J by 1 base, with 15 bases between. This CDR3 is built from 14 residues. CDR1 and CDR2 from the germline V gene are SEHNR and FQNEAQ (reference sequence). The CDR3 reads CAVRNGESNQPQHF. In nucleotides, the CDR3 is TGTGCCGTCAGAAACGGTGAAAGCAATCAGCCCCAGCATTTT.

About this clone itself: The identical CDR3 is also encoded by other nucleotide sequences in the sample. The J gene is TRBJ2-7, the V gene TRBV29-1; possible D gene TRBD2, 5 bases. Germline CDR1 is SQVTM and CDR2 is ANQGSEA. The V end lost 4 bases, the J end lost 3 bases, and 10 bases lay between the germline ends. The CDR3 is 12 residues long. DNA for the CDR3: TGCAGCGTTGTCAGCGGCAGCTACGAGCAGTACTTC. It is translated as CSVVSGSYEQYF.

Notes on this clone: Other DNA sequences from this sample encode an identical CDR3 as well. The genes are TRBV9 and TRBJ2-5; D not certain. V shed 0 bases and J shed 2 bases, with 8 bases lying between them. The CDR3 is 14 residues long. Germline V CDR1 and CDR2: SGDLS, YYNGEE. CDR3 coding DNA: TGTGCCAGCAGCGTAGCTGGGGTTCAAGAGACCCAGTACTTC. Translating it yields CASSVAGVQETQYF.

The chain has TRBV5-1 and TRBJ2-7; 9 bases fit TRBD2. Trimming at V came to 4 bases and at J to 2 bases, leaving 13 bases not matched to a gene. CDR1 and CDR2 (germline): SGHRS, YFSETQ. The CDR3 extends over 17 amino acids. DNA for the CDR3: TGCGCCAGCAGCACGGTGCCGGGACTAGCAAATGCCTACGAGCAGTACTTC. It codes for CASSTVPGLANAYEQYF. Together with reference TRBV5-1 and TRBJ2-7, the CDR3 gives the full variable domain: KAGVTQTPRYLIKTRGQQVTLSCSPISGHRSVSWYQQTPGQGLQFLFEYFSETQRNKGNFPGRFSGRQFSNSRSEMNVSTLELGDSALYLCASSTVPGLANAYEQYFGPGTRLTVT.

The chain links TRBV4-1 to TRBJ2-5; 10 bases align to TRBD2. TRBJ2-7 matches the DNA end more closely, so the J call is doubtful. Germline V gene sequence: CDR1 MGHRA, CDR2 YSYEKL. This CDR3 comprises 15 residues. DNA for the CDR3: TGCGCCAGCAACCTCCTAGCGGGGGACACCTACGAGCAGTACTTC. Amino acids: CASNLLAGDTYEQYF.

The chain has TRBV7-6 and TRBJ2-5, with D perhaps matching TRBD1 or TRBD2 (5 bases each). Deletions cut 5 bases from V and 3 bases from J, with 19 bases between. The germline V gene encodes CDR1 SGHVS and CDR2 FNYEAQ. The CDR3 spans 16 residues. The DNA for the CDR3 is TGTGCCAGCAGCCCAAGCAGGCTGAGGGGCAAAGAGACCCAGTACTTC. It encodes CASSPSRLRGKETQYF.

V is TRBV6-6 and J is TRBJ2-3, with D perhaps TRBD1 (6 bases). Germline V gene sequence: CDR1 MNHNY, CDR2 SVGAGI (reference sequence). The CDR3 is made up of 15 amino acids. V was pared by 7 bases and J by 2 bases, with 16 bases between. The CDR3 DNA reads TGTGCCAGCACCCTTACACAGGGAGACACAGATACGCAGTATTTT. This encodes CASTLTQGDTDTQYF.

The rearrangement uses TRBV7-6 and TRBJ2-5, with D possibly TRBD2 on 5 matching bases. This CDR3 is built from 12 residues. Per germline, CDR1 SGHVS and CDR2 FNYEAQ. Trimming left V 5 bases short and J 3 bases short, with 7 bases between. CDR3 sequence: CASSIGEETQYF. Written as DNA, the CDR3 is TGTGCCAGCAGCATCGGGGAAGAGACCCAGTACTTC.

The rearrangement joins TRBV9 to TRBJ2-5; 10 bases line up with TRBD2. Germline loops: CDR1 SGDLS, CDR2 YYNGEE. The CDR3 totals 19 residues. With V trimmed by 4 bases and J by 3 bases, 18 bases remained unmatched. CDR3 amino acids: CASSTEGAGASGSEETQYF. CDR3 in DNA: TGTGCCAGCAGCACAGAGGGGGCAGGGGCTAGCGGGAGCGAAGAGACCCAGTACTTC. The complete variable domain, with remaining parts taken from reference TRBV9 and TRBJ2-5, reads DSGVTQTPKHLITATGQRVTLRCSPRSGDLSVYWYQQSLDQGLQFLIQYYNGEERAKGNILERFSAQQFPDLHSELNLSSLELGDSALYFCASSTEGAGASGSEETQYFGPGTRLLVL.

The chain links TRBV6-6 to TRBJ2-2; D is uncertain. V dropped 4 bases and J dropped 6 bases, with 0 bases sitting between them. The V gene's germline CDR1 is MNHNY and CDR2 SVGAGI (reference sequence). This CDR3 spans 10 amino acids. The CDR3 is CASSSGELFF. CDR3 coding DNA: TGTGCCAGCAGTTCCGGGGAGCTGTTTTTT.

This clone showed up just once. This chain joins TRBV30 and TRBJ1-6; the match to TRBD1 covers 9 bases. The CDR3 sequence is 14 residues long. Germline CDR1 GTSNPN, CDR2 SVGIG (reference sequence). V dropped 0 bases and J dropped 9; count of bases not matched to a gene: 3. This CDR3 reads CAWSVLGQGSPLHF. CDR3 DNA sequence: TGTGCCTGGAGTGTACTGGGACAGGGTTCACCCCTCCACTTT.

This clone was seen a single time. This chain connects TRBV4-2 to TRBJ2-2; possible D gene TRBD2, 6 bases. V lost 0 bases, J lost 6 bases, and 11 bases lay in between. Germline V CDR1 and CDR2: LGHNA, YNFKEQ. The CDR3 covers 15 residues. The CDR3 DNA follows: TGTGCCAGCAGCCAAGATGGCGGGGTCGCCGGGGAGCTGTTTTTT. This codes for CASSQDGGVAGELFF.

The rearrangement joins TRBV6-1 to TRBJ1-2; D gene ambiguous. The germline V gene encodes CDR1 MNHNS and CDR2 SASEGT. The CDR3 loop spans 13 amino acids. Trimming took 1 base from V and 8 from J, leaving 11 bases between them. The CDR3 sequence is CASSEDSLWGYTF. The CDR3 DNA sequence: TGTGCCAGCAGTGAAGACAGTCTTTGGGGCTACACCTTC.

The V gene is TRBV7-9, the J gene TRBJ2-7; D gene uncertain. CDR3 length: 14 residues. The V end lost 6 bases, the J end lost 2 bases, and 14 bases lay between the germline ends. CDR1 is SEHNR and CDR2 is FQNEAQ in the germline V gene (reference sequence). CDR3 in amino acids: CASSSPGSPYEQYF. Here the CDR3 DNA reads TGTGCCAGCAGTTCACCGGGCTCTCCCTACGAGCAGTACTTC. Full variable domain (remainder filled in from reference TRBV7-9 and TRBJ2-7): DTGVSQNPRHKITKRGQNVTFRCDPISEHNRLYWYRQTLGQGPEFLTYFQNEAQLEKSRLLSDRFSAERPKGSFSTLEIQRTEQGDSAMYLCASSSPGSPYEQYFGPGTRLTVT.

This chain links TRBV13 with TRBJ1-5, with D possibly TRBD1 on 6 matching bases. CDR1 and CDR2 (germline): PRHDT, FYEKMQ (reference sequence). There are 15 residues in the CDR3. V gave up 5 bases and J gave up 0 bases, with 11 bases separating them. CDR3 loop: CASSENRASNQPQHF. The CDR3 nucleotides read TGTGCCAGCAGCGAGAACAGGGCTAGCAATCAGCCCCAGCATTTT.

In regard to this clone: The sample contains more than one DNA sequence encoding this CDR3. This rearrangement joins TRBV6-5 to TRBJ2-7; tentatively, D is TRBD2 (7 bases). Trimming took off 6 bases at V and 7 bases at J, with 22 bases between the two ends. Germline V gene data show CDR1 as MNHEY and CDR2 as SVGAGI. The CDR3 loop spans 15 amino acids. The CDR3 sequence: CASRSHIGGAGEQYF. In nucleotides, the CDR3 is TGTGCCAGCAGATCCCATATAGGGGGGGCGGGGGAGCAGTACTTC.

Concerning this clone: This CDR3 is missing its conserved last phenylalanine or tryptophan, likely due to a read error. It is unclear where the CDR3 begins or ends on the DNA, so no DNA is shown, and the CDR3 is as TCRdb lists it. The CDR3 reads CASSKGRDRG. The chain employs TRBV18 and TRBJ1-6; the D call of TRBD1 is as the table states it, not checked on the DNA. From germline, CDR1 is KGHSH and CDR2 LQKENI. The CDR3 is 10 amino acids long, termini counted.

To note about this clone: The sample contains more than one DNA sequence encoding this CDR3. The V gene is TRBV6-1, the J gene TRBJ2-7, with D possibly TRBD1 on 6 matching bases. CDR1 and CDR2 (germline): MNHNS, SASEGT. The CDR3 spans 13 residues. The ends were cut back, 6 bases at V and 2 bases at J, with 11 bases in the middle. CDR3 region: CASRVDSTYEQYF. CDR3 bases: TGTGCCAGCAGGGTGGACAGTACCTACGAGCAGTACTTC.

The CDR3 protein is CASRDYGNGGAWTEAFF. CDR3 nucleotide sequence: TGTGCCAGTAGAGACTACGGGAATGGGGGTGCATGGACTGAAGCTTTCTTT. V and J are TRBV19 and TRBJ1-1; perhaps TRBD1 as D (5 bases). The CDR3 is 17 residues long. V lost 6 bases and J lost 5, with 25 bases in between. Germline CDR1 LNHDA, CDR2 SQIVND (reference sequence).